This T cell receptor (beta chain) was captured in a study of T cell responses to AZD1222 COVID-19 vaccine (dated by TCRdb to the early 2020s). Describing the broader study: AZD1222 recipients whose second dose came at about 4 weeks and those whose second dose came at about 12 weeks were combined into one group, since spike-specific TCR depth and breadth did not differ between the two schedules. TCR sequencing covered 230 or so trial participants: some 210 given two doses of AZD1222 and approximately 26 given two doses of MenACWY control vaccine. Enrollment into the trials was organized by age into subgroups of 18-55, 56-69 and 70-plus years, and those subgroups contained roughly 160, 29 and 62 TCR-sequenced participants, respectively.

This specimen's time point label, per the study, means: baseline before first vaccination. Vaccinee samples came from UK trials COV001 and COV002, including a single-blind randomized controlled phase 2/3 trial of AZD1222 (ChAdOx1 nCoV-19) in healthy adults. Trial participant PBMC samples were collected at day 0 and day 28 after the second dose for TCRbeta chain sequencing. A note on this clone: Its antigen remains unidentified. Base qualities were left out, and no much larger clone turns up one base away.

CDR1 SGDLS and CDR2 YYNGEE were looked up in the germline V gene. V is cut by 2 bases and J by 8 bases, and the space between the germline ends is 14 bases. From cysteine to phenylalanine, the CDR3 is 14 amino acids long. CDR3 DNA only is kept here, 42 bases in frame from base 1. The paper as a whole reports these results and caveats: Epitopes outside the regions mutated in the B.1.351 and B.1.1.7 variants were reportedly recognized by nearly half of the unique spike-specific TCRs. Participants were mostly white British and included more females than males, and it was suggested by the authors that clonal diversity may have been underestimated. Because no day 14 peak-response samples were available, repertoires were characterized only after the peak T cell response. Only six AZD1222 recipients were SARS-CoV-2 seropositive at baseline, limiting conclusions about previously exposed vaccinees. The 56-69-year group was small, and its depth increase did not reach significance, likely because of low power. The whole spike protein was spanned by vaccine-associated CD4 TCRs, and dominant responses were seen in regions 160-218 and 743-854. A significant rise in spike-specific TCR breadth and depth was observed after two AZD1222 doses relative to day 0 and relative to MenACWY recipients.

The CDR3 regions of human TCRbeta chains were analyzed by immunosequencing. As for the authors' bioinformatics: Repertoire TCRs were checked for matches against a reference library of SARS-CoV-2-specific TCRs that had been generated using the MIRA antigen-specificity platform. Breadth meant the fraction of unique TCRs that were SARS-CoV-2-associated, whereas depth meant the fraction of total T cells that were SARS-CoV-2-associated. Using the MIRA data, each spike-specific TCR was mapped to the spike region that the TCR reacts to and placed in a CD4 or CD8 class. Log10-transformed breadth and depth values were compared by one-way ANOVA with Sidak's multiple comparisons tests. TCRdb obtained this table from immuneACCESS and retained in-frame rearrangements with V and J assigned. These tables miss some clones; where compared with another copy, unresolved V genes account for less than half of the shortfall, and the remainder is unexplained. For V, J and clone size, that table is used; D and trimming come from the DNA. For this sample the table gives some 120,000 clones, of which approximately 90% were detected only once. The biggest ten clones account for 9.5% to 15% of the sample.

The V gene is TRBV9 and the J gene is TRBJ1-3, with TRBD1 perhaps the D gene, on 5 matching bases. This sequence originates from an adult in good health. The sample here was peripheral blood, taken on day 0 of AZD1222 vaccination. The CDR3 protein is CASSVDFSGDTIYF. The bases are TGTGCCAGCAGCGTTGACTTTTCGGGGGACACCATATATTTT.